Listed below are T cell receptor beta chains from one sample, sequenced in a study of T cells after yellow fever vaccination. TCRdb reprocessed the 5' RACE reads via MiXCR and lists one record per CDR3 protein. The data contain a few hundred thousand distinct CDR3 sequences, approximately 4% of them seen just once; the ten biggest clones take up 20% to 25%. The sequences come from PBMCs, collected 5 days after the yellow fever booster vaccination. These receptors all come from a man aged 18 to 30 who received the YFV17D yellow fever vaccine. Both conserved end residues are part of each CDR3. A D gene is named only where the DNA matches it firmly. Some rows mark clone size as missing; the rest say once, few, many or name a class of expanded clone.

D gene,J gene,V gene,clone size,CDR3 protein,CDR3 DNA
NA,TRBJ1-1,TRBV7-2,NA,CASSANPPGLNTEAFF,TGTGCCAGCAGCGCCAATCCTCCGGGGTTGAACACTGAAGCTTTCTTT
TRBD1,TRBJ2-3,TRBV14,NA,CASSLTDLGQRPFTDTQYF,TGTGCCAGCAGCCTTACAGACTTGGGACAGCGTCCCTTCACAGATACGCAGTATTTT
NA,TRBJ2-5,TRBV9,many,CASSVAGSSLQETQYF,TGTGCCAGCAGCGTAGCGGGCAGCTCCCTTCAAGAGACCCAGTACTTC
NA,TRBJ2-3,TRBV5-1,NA,CASSSSGLALISSTDTQYF,TGCGCCAGCAGTTCCAGCGGCCTCGCGCTAATCTCTAGCACAGATACGCAGTATTTT
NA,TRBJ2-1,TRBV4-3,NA,CASSQDPGRDNEQFF,TGCGCCAGCAGCCAAGATCCGGGCAGGGACAATGAGCAGTTCTTC
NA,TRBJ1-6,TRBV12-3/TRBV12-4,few,CASSLIVGPNSPLHF,TGTGCCAGCAGTTTGATAGTTGGGCCGAATTCACCCCTCCACTTT
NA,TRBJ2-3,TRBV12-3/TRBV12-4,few,CASSGVADTQYF,TGTGCCAGCAGCGGAGTAGCCGACACGCAGTATTTT
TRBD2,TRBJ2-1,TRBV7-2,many,CASSLYGGAIDEQFF,TGTGCCAGCAGCTTATACGGGGGGGCCATCGATGAGCAGTTCTTC
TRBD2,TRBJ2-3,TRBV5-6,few,CASGGGGRDTQYF,TGTGCCAGCGGCGGGGGGGGGCGTGATACGCAGTATTTT
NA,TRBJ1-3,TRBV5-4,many,CASSLPGTAGNTIYF,TGTGCCAGCAGCTTACCAGGGACTGCTGGAAACACCATATATTTT
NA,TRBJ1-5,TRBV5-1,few,CASSLAQGSQPQHF,TGCGCCAGCAGCTTGGCGCAGGGGAGCCAGCCCCAGCATTTT
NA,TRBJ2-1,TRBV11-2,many,CASSLVRGGEQFF,TGTGCCAGCAGCTTAGTTCGGGGCGGGGAGCAGTTCTTC
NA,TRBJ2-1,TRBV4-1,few,CASSQVVLSSYNEQFF,TGCGCCAGCAGCCAAGTTGTACTGAGCTCCTACAATGAGCAGTTCTTC
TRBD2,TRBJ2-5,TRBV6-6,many,CASELAGGEETQYF,TGTGCCTCCGAACTAGCGGGGGGAGAGGAGACCCAGTACTTC
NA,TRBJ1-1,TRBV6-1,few,CASSPQGALWFAFF,TGTGCCAGCAGTCCCCAAGGGGCTTTATGGTTTGCTTTCTTT
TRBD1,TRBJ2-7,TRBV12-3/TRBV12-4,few,CASSPTGGPRSYEQYF,TGTGCCAGCAGTCCTACAGGGGGCCCTCGCTCCTACGAGCAGTACTTC
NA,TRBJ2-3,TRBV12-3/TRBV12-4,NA,CASSYDRADTQYF,TGTGCCAGCAGCTATGACAGAGCAGATACGCAGTATTTT
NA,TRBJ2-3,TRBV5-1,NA,CASSQAQGEGDTQYF,TGCGCCAGCAGTCAAGCACAGGGGGAGGGTGATACGCAGTATTTT
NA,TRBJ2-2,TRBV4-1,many,CASSQDSGGAGELFF,TGCGCCAGCAGCCAAGACAGTGGTGGGGCCGGGGAGCTGTTTTTT
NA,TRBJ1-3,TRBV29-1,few,CSVVRTSGNTIYF,TGCAGCGTTGTGCGGACTAGCGGAAACACCATATATTTT
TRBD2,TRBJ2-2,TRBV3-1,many,CASSQERAGGPGELFF,TGTGCCAGCAGCCAAGAACGCGCGGGGGGCCCCGGGGAGCTGTTTTTT
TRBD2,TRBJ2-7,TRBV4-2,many,CASSQDLAGGYEQYF,TGTGCCAGCAGCCAAGATTTAGCGGGGGGCTACGAGCAGTACTTC
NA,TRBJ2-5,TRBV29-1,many,CSVEERETQYF,TGCAGCGTTGAAGAACGAGAGACCCAGTACTTC
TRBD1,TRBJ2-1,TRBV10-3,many,CAIRSGGQGNEQFF,TGTGCCATCAGGTCAGGGGGCCAAGGGAATGAGCAGTTCTTC
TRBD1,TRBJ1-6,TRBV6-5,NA,CASSLGQGSYNSPLHF,TGTGCCAGCAGCCTCGGACAGGGCTCCTATAATTCACCCCTCCACTTT
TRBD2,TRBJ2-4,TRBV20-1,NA,CSARAPSGGSLAKNIQYF,TGCAGTGCTAGAGCCCCCAGCGGGGGCTCACTAGCCAAAAACATTCAGTACTTC
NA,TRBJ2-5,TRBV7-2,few,CASSLEVVETQYF,TGTGCCAGCAGCTTAGAGGTCGTAGAGACCCAGTACTTC
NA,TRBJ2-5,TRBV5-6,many,CASSRERGQETQYF,TGTGCCAGCAGCCGGGAGAGGGGGCAAGAGACCCAGTACTTC
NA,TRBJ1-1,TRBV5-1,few,CASSLISSRSNTEAFF,TGCGCCAGCAGCTTGATATCCAGCCGATCGAACACTGAAGCTTTCTTT
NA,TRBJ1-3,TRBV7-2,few,CASRPTGSSGNTIYF,TGTGCCAGCAGGCCAACAGGGAGCTCTGGAAACACCATATATTTT
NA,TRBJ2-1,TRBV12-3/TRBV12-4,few,CASSNPSGGAYNEQFF,TGTGCCAGCAGTAATCCCTCCGGGGGCGCCTACAATGAGCAGTTCTTC
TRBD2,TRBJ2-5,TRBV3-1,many,CASSQVPSGQETQYF,TGTGCCAGCAGCCAAGTTCCTAGCGGGCAAGAGACCCAGTACTTC
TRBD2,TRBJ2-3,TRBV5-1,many,CASSPGLAGQDTQYF,TGCGCCAGCAGCCCCGGACTAGCGGGGCAAGATACGCAGTATTTT
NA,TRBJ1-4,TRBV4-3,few,CASSGRDREEEKLFF,TGCGCCAGCAGCGGCCGGGACCGCGAGGAAGAAAAACTGTTTTTT
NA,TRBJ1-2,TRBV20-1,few,CSASPDGDGYTF,TGCAGTGCTAGTCCGGATGGGGATGGCTACACCTTC
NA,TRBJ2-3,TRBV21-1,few,CASSKESVGTTDTQYF,TGTGCCAGCAGCAAAGAGTCAGTAGGTACCACAGATACGCAGTATTTT
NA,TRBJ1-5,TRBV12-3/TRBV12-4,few,CASRFSGTTNQPQHF,TGTGCCAGCAGATTCTCCGGGACAACAAATCAGCCCCAGCATTTT
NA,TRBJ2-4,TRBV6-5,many,CASSPSAEGNIQYF,TGTGCCAGCAGCCCCTCGGCCGAGGGGAACATTCAGTACTTC
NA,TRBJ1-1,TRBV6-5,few,CASSYRGGTFF,TGTGCCAGCAGTTACCGGGGCGGAACTTTCTTT
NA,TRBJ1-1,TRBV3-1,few,CASSQRVRENTEAFF,TGTGCCAGCAGCCAACGGGTCAGGGAGAACACTGAAGCTTTCTTT
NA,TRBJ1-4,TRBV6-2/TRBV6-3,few,CASSYGMDRTNEKLFF,TGTGCCAGCAGTTACGGTATGGATCGAACTAATGAAAAACTGTTTTTT
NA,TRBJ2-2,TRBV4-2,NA,CASSQPTGSGELFF,TGTGCCAGCAGCCAGCCCACAGGGTCAGGGGAGCTGTTTTTT
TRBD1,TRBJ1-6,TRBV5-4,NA,CAGGPGQGDSPLHF,TGTGCCGGTGGACCGGGACAGGGAGATTCACCCCTCCACTTT
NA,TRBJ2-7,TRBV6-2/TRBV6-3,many,CASSYEAVHEQYF,TGTGCCAGCAGTTACGAGGCAGTCCACGAGCAGTACTTC
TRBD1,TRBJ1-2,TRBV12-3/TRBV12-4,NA,CASSLGDRRTLNYGYTF,TGTGCCAGCAGTTTAGGGGACAGGCGTACACTGAACTATGGCTACACCTTC
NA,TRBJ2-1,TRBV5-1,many,CASTPFGGTHNEQFF,TGCGCCAGCACCCCCTTTGGGGGGACCCACAATGAGCAGTTCTTC
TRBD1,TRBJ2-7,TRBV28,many,CASNTGQGDSYEQYF,TGTGCCAGCAACACGGGACAGGGGGACTCCTACGAGCAGTACTTC
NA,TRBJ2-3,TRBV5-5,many,CASSPGPGVPDTQYF,TGTGCCAGCAGCCCCGGGCCGGGGGTTCCCGATACGCAGTATTTT